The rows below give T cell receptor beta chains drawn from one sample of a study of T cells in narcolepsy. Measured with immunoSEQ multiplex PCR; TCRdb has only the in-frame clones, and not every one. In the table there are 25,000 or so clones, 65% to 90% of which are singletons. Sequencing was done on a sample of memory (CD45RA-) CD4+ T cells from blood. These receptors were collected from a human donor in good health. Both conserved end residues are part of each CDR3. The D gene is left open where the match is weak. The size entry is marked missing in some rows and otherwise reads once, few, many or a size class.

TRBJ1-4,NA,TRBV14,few,CASSLLGAANEKLFF,TGTGCCAGCAGCCTCTTGGGGGCAGCTAATGAAAAACTGTTTTTT
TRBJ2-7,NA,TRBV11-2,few,CASSLDPGVGGEQYF,TGTGCCAGCAGCTTAGACCCGGGAGTCGGGGGCGAGCAGTACTTC
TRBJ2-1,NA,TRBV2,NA,CASISRAVYGNSYNEQFF,TGTGCCAGCATCTCCCGGGCCGTTTACGGCAACTCTTACAATGAGCAGTTCTTC
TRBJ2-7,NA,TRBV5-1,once,CASSSGTPLEQYF,TGCGCCAGCAGCTCCGGGACCCCGCTCGAGCAGTACTTC
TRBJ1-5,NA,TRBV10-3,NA,CAISESGIQPQHF,TGTGCCATCAGTGAGTCGGGTATTCAGCCCCAGCATTTT
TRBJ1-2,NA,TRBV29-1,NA,CLARGDVFTSNYGYTF,TGCTTGGCGAGGGGAGACGTATTTACTTCTAACTATGGCTACACCTTC
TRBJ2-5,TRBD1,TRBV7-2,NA,CASSLGTGVRETQYF,TGTGCCAGCAGCTTAGGGACAGGGGTAAGAGAGACCCAGTACTTC
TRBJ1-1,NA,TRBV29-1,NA,CSVQRGPNTEAFF,TGCAGCGTCCAAAGGGGCCCGAACACTGAAGCTTTCTTT
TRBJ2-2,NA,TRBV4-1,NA,CASSQEKGELFF,TGCGCCAGCAGCCAAGAAAAGGGGGAGCTGTTTTTT
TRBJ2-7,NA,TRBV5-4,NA,CASSPRGGAVSYEQYF,TGTGCCAGCAGCCCCCGCGGCGGGGCCGTATCCTACGAGCAGTACTTC
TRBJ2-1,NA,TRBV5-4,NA,CASSLAIGNEQFF,TGTGCCAGCAGCTTGGCCATCGGAAATGAGCAGTTCTTC
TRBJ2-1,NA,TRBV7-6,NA,CASSYGSFDEQFF,TGTGCCAGCAGCTACGGGAGTTTCGATGAGCAGTTCTTC
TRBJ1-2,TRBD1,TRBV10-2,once,CASSGAGQGAEGYTF,TGCGCCAGCAGTGGCGCGGGACAGGGGGCAGAAGGCTACACCTTC
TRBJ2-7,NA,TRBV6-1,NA,CASMTLSSYEQYF,TGTGCCAGCATGACTTTAAGCTCCTACGAGCAGTACTTC
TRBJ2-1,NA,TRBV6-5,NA,CASSYSSVGAYNEQFF,TGTGCCAGCAGTTACTCTAGCGTCGGGGCCTACAATGAGCAGTTCTTC
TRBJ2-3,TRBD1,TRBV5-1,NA,CASSLWDRSTDTQYF,TGCGCCAGCAGCTTGTGGGACAGGAGCACAGATACGCAGTATTTT
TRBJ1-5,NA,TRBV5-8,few,CASSGEYSNQPQHF,TGTGCCAGCAGCGGGGAATATAGCAATCAGCCCCAGCATTTT
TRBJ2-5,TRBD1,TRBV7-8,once,CASDRAETQYF,TGTGCCAGTGACAGGGCGGAGACCCAGTACTTC
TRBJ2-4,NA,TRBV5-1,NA,CASSPNPLGGQNIQYF,TGCGCCAGCAGCCCTAACCCCTTGGGGGGCCAAAACATTCAGTACTTC
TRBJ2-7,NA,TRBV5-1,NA,CASSISGASYEQYF,TGCGCCAGCAGCATTAGCGGAGCCTCCTACGAGCAGTACTTC
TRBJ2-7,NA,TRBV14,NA,CASSQVFHEQYF,TGTGCCAGCAGCCAAGTGTTCCACGAGCAGTACTTC
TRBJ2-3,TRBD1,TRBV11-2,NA,CASSELRGRLRSKAQYF,TGTGCCAGCAGCGAGCTCAGGGGGCGATTACGTTCCAAAGCGCAGTATTTT
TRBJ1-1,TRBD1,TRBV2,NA,CASAGQLNTEAFF,TGTGCCAGCGCGGGACAGCTAAACACTGAAGCTTTCTTT
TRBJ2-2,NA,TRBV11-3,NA,CASSHRGGTGELFF,TGTGCCAGCAGCCACCGTGGGGGAACCGGGGAGCTGTTTTTT
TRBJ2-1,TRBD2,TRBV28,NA,CASSLTSAYNEQFF,TGTGCCAGCAGTTTGACTAGCGCCTACAATGAGCAGTTCTTC
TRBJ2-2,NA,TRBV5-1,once,CASTPGTENTGELFF,TGCGCCAGTACCCCCGGGACTGAGAACACCGGGGAGCTGTTTTTT
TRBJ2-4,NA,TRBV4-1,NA,CASSQDGSGKNIQYF,TGCGCCAGCAGCCAAGATGGATCCGGGAAAAACATTCAGTACTTC
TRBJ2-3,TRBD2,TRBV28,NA,CASSPLSGRGTDTQYF,TGTGCCAGCAGTCCTCTTAGCGGGAGGGGCACAGATACGCAGTATTTT
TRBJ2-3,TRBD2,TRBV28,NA,CASSFSAGRADTQYF,TGTGCCAGCAGTTTCTCGGCAGGGAGGGCAGATACGCAGTATTTT
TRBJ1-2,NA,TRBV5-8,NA,CASNPYREVYGYTF,TGTGCCAGCAATCCCTACAGGGAAGTCTATGGCTACACCTTC
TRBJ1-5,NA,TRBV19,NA,CASTQQGLGQPQHF,TGTGCCAGTACTCAACAGGGCTTAGGGCAGCCCCAGCATTTT
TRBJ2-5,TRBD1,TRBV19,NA,CASRLQGEETQYF,TGTGCCAGTAGATTACAGGGGGAAGAGACCCAGTACTTC